These T cell receptor beta chains were read from a single sample in a study of tumor-infiltrating lymphocytes in primary liver carcinoma. TCRdb re-derived calls from the multiplex PCR reads in MiXCR, one entry per CDR3 protein. The repertoire holds tens of thousands of distinct CDR3 sequences, more than 65% seen once, with just under 20% in the top ten. The material sequenced was liver tumor tissue from sampling region 1. These receptors originate from a man aged 40-50 years with primary liver carcinoma and hepatitis B virus infection. Both conserved end residues are part of each CDR3. Fields, in order: D gene, clone size, J gene, V gene, CDR3 DNA, CDR3 protein. D genes are given only for firm matches. Where a row states a size, it is once, few, many or the class of an expanded clone; other rows omit it.

D: NA
size: NA
J: TRBJ2-3
V: TRBV28
DNA: TGTGCCAGCAGTTTTGAGGGGATGGATACGGAGTATTTT
CDR3: CASSFEGMDTEYF

D: NA
size: NA
J: TRBJ2-2
V: TRBV28
DNA: TGTGCCAGCGGAGGACTGCTTCCGAGCACCGGGGAGCTGTTTTTT
CDR3: CASGGLLPSTGELFF

D: TRBD2
size: many
J: TRBJ2-7
V: TRBV6-1
DNA: TGTGCCGGCTCCGGGACTAGCGGGGCCTACGAGCAGTACTTC
CDR3: CAGSGTSGAYEQYF

D: NA
size: NA
J: TRBJ2-3
V: TRBV14
DNA: TGTGCCAGCGGGATCGGGAGTGGAGATACGCAGTATTTT
CDR3: CASGIGSGDTQYF

D: TRBD1
size: NA
J: TRBJ1-5
V: TRBV5-6
DNA: TGTGCCAGCAGCCTCGGACAGGAGGGGGGTAGCAATCACCCCCCGCATTTT
CDR3: CASSLGQEGGSNHPPHF

D: NA
size: NA
J: TRBJ2-5
V: TRBV29-1
DNA: TGCAGCGTTGATCCGAGGCTGAGGACCCAGTACTTC
CDR3: CSVDPRLRTQYF

D: NA
size: many
J: TRBJ2-7
V: TRBV6-1
DNA: TGTGCCAGCAGTGAAGCGGGCGGGGTGACCTACGAGCAGTACTTC
CDR3: CASSEAGGVTYEQYF

D: NA
size: NA
J: TRBJ1-2
V: TRBV12-3/TRBV12-4
DNA: TGTACCAGCAGTATGGGCCAGGCGATCTATGGCTACACCTTC
CDR3: CTSSMGQAIYGYTF

D: NA
size: NA
J: TRBJ1-1
V: TRBV11-2
DNA: TGTGCCAGCAGCCCTTGGAATGAGGAAACTGAAGCTTTCTTT
CDR3: CASSPWNEETEAFF

D: NA
size: many
J: TRBJ2-3
V: TRBV12-3/TRBV12-4
DNA: TGTGCCAGCAGCTCCCCGGGACAGTTCTCAGGAGGGCGAGCAGATACGCAGTATTTT
CDR3: CASSSPGQFSGGRADTQYF